What follows describes a single T cell receptor beta chain. The data were obtained in a study of blood T cell repertoires in COVID-19. The CDR3 is made up of 15 amino acids. Trimming left V 6 bases short and J 0 bases short, with 11 bases between. Germline V lookup: CDR1 MNHEY, CDR2 SVGAGI. The table came from immunoSEQ multiplex PCR; TCRdb's copy has only in-frame clones and leaves some out. The table lists approximately 110,000 clones, over 70% of them singletons. The J gene is TRBJ1-4, the V gene TRBV6-5, with a tentative D call TRBD1 (5 bases). This clonotype originated in a man aged 45-60 years with acute or convalescent COVID-19. The specimen was peripheral blood. This CDR3 reads CASRGSGTTNEKLFF. For the CDR3, the DNA is TGTGCCAGCAGGGGATCAGGGACAACTAATGAAAAACTGTTTTTT.